A selection of T cell receptor beta chains follows, all from one sample in a study of T cells after yellow fever vaccination. One entry per CDR3 protein, called by TCRdb with MiXCR from the 5' RACE reads. Among more than 95,000 distinct CDR3 sequences, roughly 7.2% were seen once, and the ten largest hold 2.5% to 3%. Sequencing used CD4+ T cells sorted from PBMCs, obtained about 49 days after the first yellow fever vaccination. These receptors were taken from a man in his late teens or twenties who received the YFV17D yellow fever vaccine. CDR3s include the opening cysteine and the closing phenylalanine or tryptophan. D genes are given only for firm matches. The size entry is marked missing in some rows and otherwise reads once, few, many or a size class.

TRBV7-2	many	TRBJ2-1	TRBD2	CASRRNGGGNNEQFF	TGTGCCAGCAGGAGAAACGGGGGGGGTAACAATGAGCAGTTCTTC
TRBV15	many	TRBJ2-7	-	CATSRGWAYEQYF	TGTGCCACCAGCAGAGGTTGGGCCTACGAGCAGTACTTC
TRBV7-9	many	TRBJ2-5	TRBD2	CASRRGGGETQYF	TGTGCCAGCAGACGAGGCGGGGGGGAGACCCAGTACTTC
TRBV20-1	-	TRBJ2-5	-	CSAERGETQYF	TGCAGTGCGGAAAGGGGGGAGACCCAGTACTTC
TRBV7-8	few	TRBJ1-1	-	CASSRGPWTENTEAFF	TGTGCCAGCAGCCGAGGGCCTTGGACAGAGAACACTGAAGCTTTCTTT
TRBV4-1	many	TRBJ2-5	TRBD1	CASSHPDRVETQYF	TGCGCCAGCAGCCACCCTGACAGGGTAGAGACCCAGTACTTC
TRBV29-1	few	TRBJ2-1	-	CSVRPGLQQNEQFF	TGCAGCGTCCGGCCGGGACTTCAACAGAATGAGCAGTTCTTC
TRBV29-1	few	TRBJ1-1	-	CSGGGHWNTEAFF	TGCAGCGGTGGGGGACACTGGAACACTGAAGCTTTCTTT
TRBV29-1	many	TRBJ2-5	-	CSVRGRQNQETQYF	TGCAGCGTGCGGGGCAGGCAGAACCAAGAGACCCAGTACTTC
TRBV12-3/TRBV12-4	many	TRBJ1-6	TRBD1	CASSGDSVNSPLHF	TGTGCCAGCAGTGGGGACAGCGTCAATTCACCCCTCCACTTT
TRBV6-5	many	TRBJ1-6	-	CASSYSRQGNSPLHF	TGTGCCAGCAGTTACTCCCGCCAGGGCAATTCACCCCTCCACTTT
TRBV6-1	-	TRBJ1-5	-	CARREALSLCSNQPQHF	TGTGCCAGAAGAGAGGCCCTCTCACTGTGTAGCAATCAGCCCCAGCATTTT
TRBV7-2	many	TRBJ2-5	-	CASSPSRIQETQYF	TGTGCCAGCAGCCCCAGCAGGATTCAAGAGACCCAGTACTTC
TRBV20-1	many	TRBJ2-3	-	CSARDAMGTDTQYF	TGCAGTGCTAGAGATGCGATGGGCACAGATACGCAGTATTTT
TRBV12-3/TRBV12-4	many	TRBJ2-3	-	CASIRSGADTQYF	TGTGCCAGCATTCGGTCAGGCGCAGATACGCAGTATTTT
TRBV5-1	many	TRBJ2-3	-	CASSTGMTTDTQYF	TGCGCCAGCAGCACAGGAATGACCACAGATACGCAGTATTTT
TRBV20-1	many	TRBJ2-1	-	CSASPTGNYEQFF	TGCAGTGCTAGCCCGACCGGTAACTATGAGCAGTTCTTC
TRBV6-6	few	TRBJ1-1	-	CASSYPSTEAFF	TGTGCCAGCAGTTACCCCAGCACTGAAGCTTTCTTT
TRBV12-3/TRBV12-4	many	TRBJ2-2	-	CASITGQEGRELFF	TGTGCCAGCATTACCGGACAGGAGGGCCGGGAGCTGTTTTTT
TRBV7-8	many	TRBJ2-5	-	CASSRGWGAGQETQYF	TGTGCCAGCAGCCGCGGATGGGGGGCGGGACAAGAGACCCAGTACTTC
TRBV7-2	many	TRBJ1-2	-	CASSLQLNYGYTF	TGTGCCAGCAGCTTACAACTAAACTATGGCTACACCTTC
TRBV4-2	many	TRBJ1-4	-	CASSRQNEKPFF	TGTGCCAGCAGCCGGCAGAATGAAAAACCGTTTTTT
TRBV12-3/TRBV12-4	many	TRBJ1-3	-	CASSSAGASGNTIYF	TGTGCCAGCAGTTCGGCTGGGGCATCTGGAAACACCATATATTTT
TRBV11-2	many	TRBJ2-2	-	CASSLVAFGTGELFF	TGTGCCAGCAGCTTAGTCGCTTTTGGCACCGGGGAGCTGTTTTTT
TRBV5-1	many	TRBJ2-7	-	CASSSLGRAEQYF	TGCGCCAGCAGCAGTCTAGGCCGAGCCGAGCAGTACTTC
TRBV5-5	many	TRBJ2-2	-	CASSSDLSYGELFF	TGTGCCAGCAGCTCGGACCTATCTTATGGGGAGCTGTTTTTT
TRBV12-3/TRBV12-4	many	TRBJ1-2	-	CASSGGIGDYGYTF	TGTGCCAGCAGTGGGGGTATAGGGGACTATGGCTACACCTTC
TRBV7-9	few	TRBJ1-2	-	CASSRQLKSPNYGYTF	TGTGCCAGCAGTCGACAACTGAAGAGCCCTAACTATGGCTACACCTTC
TRBV7-2	few	TRBJ1-1	-	CASSLTLSGAGSGEAFF	TGTGCCAGCAGCTTAACCCTTTCGGGGGCGGGATCGGGGGAAGCTTTCTTT
TRBV4-3	many	TRBJ1-1	-	CASSQVPSGGTEAFF	TGCGCCAGCAGCCAAGTTCCCTCGGGAGGGACTGAAGCTTTCTTT
TRBV7-8	many	TRBJ1-5	TRBD1	CASSLRGQPHNQPQHF	TGTGCCAGCAGCTTAAGGGGACAGCCACACAATCAGCCCCAGCATTTT
TRBV7-2	few	TRBJ1-2	-	CASSPVFYGYTF	TGTGCCAGCAGCCCTGTTTTCTATGGCTACACCTTC
TRBV5-4	many	TRBJ2-1	TRBD2	CASSGRAGDNEQFF	TGTGCCAGCAGCGGTAGGGCGGGGGACAATGAGCAGTTCTTC
TRBV29-1	-	TRBJ1-4	-	CSDRRPATNEKLFF	TGCAGCGATCGACGCCCTGCAACTAATGAAAAACTGTTTTTT
TRBV11-3	-	TRBJ1-1	-	CASSLDGQGSTEAFF	TGTGCCAGCAGCTTAGATGGTCAGGGGAGCACTGAAGCTTTCTTT
TRBV7-2	many	TRBJ1-5	TRBD1	CASSFRDSHQPQHF	TGTGCCAGCAGTTTCCGGGACAGCCATCAGCCCCAGCATTTT
TRBV5-1	many	TRBJ2-1	TRBD1	CASSKGQGGPYNEQFF	TGCGCCAGCAGCAAGGGACAGGGAGGACCCTACAATGAGCAGTTCTTC
TRBV6-5	many	TRBJ1-4	-	CASSYVLGGATPFF	TGTGCCAGCAGTTACGTTTTGGGGGGGGCCACACCGTTTTTT
TRBV7-3	many	TRBJ2-5	TRBD2	CASSRTSGLQETQYF	TGTGCCAGCAGCCGGACTAGCGGGCTGCAAGAGACCCAGTACTTC
TRBV5-1	many	TRBJ2-1	-	CASSLARRNEQFF	TGCGCCAGCAGCTTGGCTCGACGTAATGAGCAGTTCTTC
TRBV20-1	many	TRBJ2-3	TRBD2	CSARDLLAGFTDTQYF	TGCAGTGCTAGAGATCTCCTAGCGGGGTTCACAGATACGCAGTATTTT
TRBV4-2	few	TRBJ1-3	TRBD1	CASSQEWIRGTGSRNTIYF	TGTGCCAGCAGCCAAGAATGGATAAGGGGGACAGGGAGTAGAAACACCATATATTTT
TRBV6-1	many	TRBJ1-2	TRBD1	CASSQGQFSKGYTF	TGTGCCAGCAGCCAGGGACAGTTCTCTAAAGGCTACACCTTC
TRBV5-1	-	TRBJ1-4	-	CASSLGLGEGEKLFF	TGCGCCAGCAGCTTGGGACTAGGAGAGGGAGAAAAACTGTTTTTT
TRBV28	many	TRBJ2-4	-	CASSPLLNIQYF	TGTGCCAGCAGCCCGCTCCTAAACATTCAGTACTTC
TRBV5-4	-	TRBJ2-5	-	CASSPGGRGISETQYF	TGTGCCAGCAGCCCGGGGGGCAGGGGGATCTCAGAGACCCAGTACTTC